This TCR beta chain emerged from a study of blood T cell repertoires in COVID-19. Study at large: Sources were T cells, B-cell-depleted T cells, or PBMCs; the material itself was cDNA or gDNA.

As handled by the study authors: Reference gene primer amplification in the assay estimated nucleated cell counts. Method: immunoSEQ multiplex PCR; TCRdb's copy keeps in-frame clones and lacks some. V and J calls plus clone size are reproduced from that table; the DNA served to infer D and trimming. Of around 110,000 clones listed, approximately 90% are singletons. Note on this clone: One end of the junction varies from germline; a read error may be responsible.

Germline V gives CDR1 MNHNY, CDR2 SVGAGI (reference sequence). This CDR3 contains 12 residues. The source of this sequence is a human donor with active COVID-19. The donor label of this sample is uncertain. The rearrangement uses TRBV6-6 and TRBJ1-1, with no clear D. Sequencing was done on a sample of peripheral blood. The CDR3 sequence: CASSYVNTEAFF. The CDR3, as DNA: TGTGCCAGCAGTTACGTAAACACAGAAGCTTTCTTT.